This TCR beta chain was obtained from a study of T cells after yellow fever vaccination. Whole-study results and caveats: The secondary response showed a weaker magnitude and a faster peak, day 5 versus 15. The booster saw the reappearance of most primary-vaccination clones (approximately 97% CD4, almost 90% CD8).

Remarks on this clonotype: Its matching antigen is unknown.

Researchers made TCR cDNA using 5'RACE template switching, and this step added a universal primer site and UMIs. TCRdb passed the 5' RACE reads through MiXCR, listing each CDR3 protein once. The top ten clones hold roughly a sixth of a sample with over 300,000 distinct CDR3 sequences, roughly 7% of them seen once. This clonotype originated in a man aged 18 to 30 who received the YFV17D yellow fever vaccine. Source: PBMCs, taken more than 35 days after the first yellow fever vaccination.

As DNA, the CDR3 is TGTGCCAGCAGCCCACCGGGACTAGCGGGGAGGGATACGCAGTATTTT. Its translation is CASSPPGLAGRDTQYF. The J gene is TRBJ2-3, the V gene TRBV7-2, with 13 bases that match TRBD2. The CDR3 is made up of 16 amino acids. The junction had 8 bases not matched to a gene; V was cut back by 5 bases and J by 6 bases. Germline CDR1 reads SGHTA; CDR2 reads FQGNSA.